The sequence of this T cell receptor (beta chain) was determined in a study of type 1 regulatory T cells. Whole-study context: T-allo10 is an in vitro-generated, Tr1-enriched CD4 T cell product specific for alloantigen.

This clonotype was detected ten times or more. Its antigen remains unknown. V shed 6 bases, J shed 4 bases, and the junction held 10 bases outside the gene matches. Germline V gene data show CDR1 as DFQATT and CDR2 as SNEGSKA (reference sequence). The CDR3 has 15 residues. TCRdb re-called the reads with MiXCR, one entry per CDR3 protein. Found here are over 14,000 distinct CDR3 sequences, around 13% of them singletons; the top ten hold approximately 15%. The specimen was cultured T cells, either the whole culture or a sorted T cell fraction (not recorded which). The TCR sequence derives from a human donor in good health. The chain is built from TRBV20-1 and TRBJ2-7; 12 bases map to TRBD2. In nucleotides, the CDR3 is TGCAGTGCAAACCCGACTAGCGGGGGATGGTACGAGCAGTACTTC. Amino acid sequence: CSANPTSGGWYEQYF.